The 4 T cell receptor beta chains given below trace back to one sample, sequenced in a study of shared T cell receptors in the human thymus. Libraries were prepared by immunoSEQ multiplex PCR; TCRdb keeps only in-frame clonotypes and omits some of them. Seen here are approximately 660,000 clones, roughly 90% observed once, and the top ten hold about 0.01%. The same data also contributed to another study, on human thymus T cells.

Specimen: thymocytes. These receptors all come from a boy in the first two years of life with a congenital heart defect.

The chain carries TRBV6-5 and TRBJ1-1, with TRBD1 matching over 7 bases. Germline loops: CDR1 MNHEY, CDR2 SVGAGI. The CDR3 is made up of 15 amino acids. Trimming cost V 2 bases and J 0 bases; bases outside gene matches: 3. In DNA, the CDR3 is TGTGCCAGCAGTTACAGGGGGCCCTTGAACACTGAAGCTTTCTTT. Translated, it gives CASSYRGPLNTEAFF.

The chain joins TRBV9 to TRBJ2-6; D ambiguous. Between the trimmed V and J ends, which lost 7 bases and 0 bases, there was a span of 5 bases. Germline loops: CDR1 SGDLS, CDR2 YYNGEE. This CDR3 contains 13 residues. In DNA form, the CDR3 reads TGTGCCAGCTACAGCTCTGGGGCCAACGTCCTGACTTTC. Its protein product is CASYSSGANVLTF.

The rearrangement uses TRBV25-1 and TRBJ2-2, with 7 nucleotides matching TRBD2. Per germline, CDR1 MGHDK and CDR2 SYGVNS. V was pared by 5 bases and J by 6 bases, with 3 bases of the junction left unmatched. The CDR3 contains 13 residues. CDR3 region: CASSREAAGELFF. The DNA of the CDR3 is TGTGCCAGCAGTCGGGAGGCGGCCGGGGAGCTGTTTTTT. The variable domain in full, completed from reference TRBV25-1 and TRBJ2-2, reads EADIYQTPRYLVIGTGKKITLECSQTMGHDKMYWYQQDPGMELHLIHYSYGVNSTEKGDLSSESTVSRIRTEHFPLTLESARPSHTSQYLCASSREAAGELFFGEGSRLTVL.

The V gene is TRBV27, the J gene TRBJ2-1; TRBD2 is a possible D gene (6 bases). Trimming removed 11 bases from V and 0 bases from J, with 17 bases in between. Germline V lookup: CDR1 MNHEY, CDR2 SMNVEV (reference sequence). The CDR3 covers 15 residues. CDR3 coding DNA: TGTGCCCCCTGGGAGGTGCAAAGCTCCTACAATGAGCAGTTCTTC. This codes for CAPWEVQSSYNEQFF.